A single TCR beta chain is shown here with its context. Ten or more counts support this clonotype. The antigen this receptor binds is unknown. Qualities for individual bases were not recorded, and no much larger clone is one base off. The sample originates from a study of human T cells and chemical hapten exposure (dated by TCRdb to the early 2020s). The study in broad terms: For sensitization, 2% DPC in acetone was applied to a roughly 2 cm by roughly 2 cm area of upper inner arm skin. Throughout the study period of around 24 weeks, patients also received therapeutic DPC doses to the scalp every week. Patch testing was done on the upper back using Finn chambers containing 0.01% DPC, and results were scored after 6 days according to International Contact Dermatitis Research Group standards. Alopecia areata with under or over 50% scalp involvement, alopecia totalis and alopecia universalis were represented in the patient cohort, which was mostly female. Libraries were pooled for sequencing, and variation in per-sample TCR yields was attributed mainly to small differences in library volumes within the pool. In alopecia patients, the study followed how the peripheral blood TCR repertoire changed in vivo over primary and secondary sensitization to diphenylcyclopropenone (DPC), a hapten. Blood samples were taken from patients before sensitization (week 0) and then at 2, 6 and about 24 weeks after DPC sensitization. Blood for TCR sequencing was provided by twenty-nine alopecia patients at one to four time points (pre-sensitization, 2, 6 and 24 weeks). Broad study findings and their caveats: Expanded TCRs formed significantly more large CDR3 similarity clusters than pre-sensitization or healthy control sets, consistent with antigen-driven responses. Because all patients had alopecia, a presumed autoimmune disease, the immune response of the patients might differ from that of healthy individuals. Patch test score correlated positively with the number of PT1 expanded TCRs, reaching significance at thresholds 8, 16 and 32 but not at 4. The number of TCRs above 1 in 1000 frequency did not change with DPC sensitization; there was no evidence of global repertoire structure alterations. Repeated subsampling changed both the strength of the expansion versus patch-test correlation and the threshold at which that correlation became significant.

Sequences MNHEY (CDR1) and SMNVEV (CDR2) are obtained from the germline V gene (reference sequence). The CDR3 spans 11 residues, from the cysteine through the phenylalanine. Of the read, only the CDR3 DNA is kept; its 33 bases are in frame from base 1. V sheds 6 bases and J sheds 5 bases, leaving 7 bases between their ends. The time point label, as the study defines it: patch test 1, 2 weeks after DPC sensitization. The label giving this sample's treatment or condition can be read as: therapeutic diphenylcyclopropenone sensitization with weekly scalp DPC. At each patch-test visit, blood was drawn before the patch test was applied. Eligible patients were aged 18 to 70, diagnosed with alopecia, deemed suitable for DPC therapy, and excluded if pregnant. Total RNA was isolated from unfractionated whole blood collected in Tempus Blood RNA tubes. The library was generated by RACE. The sequencing machine was a NextSeq 500. During library preparation, unique molecular identifiers were attached to individual cDNA molecules so that TCRs could be counted in a quantitative, reproducible way. From each blood RNA sample, both TCR alpha and TCR beta chains were sequenced. On the authors' methods: The median number of TCRs per sample was 85,000 to 100,000, ranging from roughly 23,224 to 690,600. V, J and CDR3 annotation of the TCR reads was carried out using the Decombinator software suite. To make PS versus PT1 abundance plots, every sample was subsampled to the same number of TCRs (28,000). Expanded TCRs were defined as absent before sensitization and observed at least eight times at the 2-week time point. The raw public data were reprocessed by TCRdb itself: fastp quality trimming at Q25, MiXCR clonotype calling, in-frame beta chains only. Every entry covers one CDR3 protein and lists the most common genes and DNA from its rows. The V and J calls and clone size come from TCRdb's table, not from the authors' own analysis. For this sample the table gives approximately 350,000 distinct CDR3 sequences, of which approximately 6.3% were detected only once. The leading ten clones occupy 8.4% of the sample.

This clonotype was sampled from a woman younger than 30 with alopecia areata. Some clones in this sample may be carry-over from other donors' samples. The sequences come from whole blood, collected in connection with sensitization to the hapten diphenylcyclopropenone (DPC). The V gene is TRBV27 and the J gene is TRBJ1-2, with a weak D call of TRBD1 (5 bases match). The DNA sequence is TGTGCCAGCAGGCAGGGTTATGGCTACACCTTC. Translated, it reads CASRQGYGYTF.